This T cell receptor (beta chain) derives from a study of cytomegalovirus exposure and HLA in healthy donors. This clone was counted a few times. The antigen is unknown. The study ran its PCR with 60 Vbeta and 13 Jbeta primers. Some clones are missing from TCRdb's copy, which holds only in-frame ones; the method was immunoSEQ multiplex PCR. The sample has fewer than 110,000 clones, 74% seen once. Study findings and constraints: A later analysis found common viral pathogens apparently linked to several of the most significant clusters. Earlier findings revealed that most TCR beta V segments proved productive either about 87% or about 30% of the time.

The CDR3 extends over 15 amino acids. CDR1 and CDR2 (germline): SGHAT, FQNNGV. V was shortened by 6 bases and J by 2 bases, with 16 bases between the two germline ends. Source material: PBMCs. This TCR derives from a woman aged 40 to 50 in good health and CMV-seropositive. This chain joins TRBV11-2 and TRBJ1-1; D possibly corresponds to TRBD1 (6 bases). DNA of the CDR3: TGTGCCAGCAGGGTACAGGGCTCGGTTAACACTGAAGCTTTCTTT. This encodes CASRVQGSVNTEAFF.